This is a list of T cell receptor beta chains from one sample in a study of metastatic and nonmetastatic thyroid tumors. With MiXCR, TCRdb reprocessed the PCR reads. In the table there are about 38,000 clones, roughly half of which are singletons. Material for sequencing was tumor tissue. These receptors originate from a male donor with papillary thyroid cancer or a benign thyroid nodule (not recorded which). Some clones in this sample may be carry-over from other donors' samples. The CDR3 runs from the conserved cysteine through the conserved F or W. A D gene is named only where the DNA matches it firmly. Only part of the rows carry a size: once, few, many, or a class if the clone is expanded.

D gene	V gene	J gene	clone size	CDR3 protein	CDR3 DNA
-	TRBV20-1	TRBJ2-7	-	CSASSSGTVSYEQYF	TGCAGTGCTAGCTCCTCGGGGACCGTGTCCTACGAGCAGTACTTC
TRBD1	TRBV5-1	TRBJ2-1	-	CASSLAGQGVDEQFF	TGCGCCAGCAGCTTGGCGGGACAGGGGGTGGATGAGCAGTTCTTC
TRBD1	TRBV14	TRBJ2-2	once	CASSHLTGLTGELFF	TGTGCCAGCAGCCATTTGACAGGGTTAACCGGGGAGCTGTTTTTT
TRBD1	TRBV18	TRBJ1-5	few	CASSPGTGNGNQPQHF	TGTGCCAGCTCACCGGGGACAGGGAACGGCAATCAGCCCCAGCATTTT
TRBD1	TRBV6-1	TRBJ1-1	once	CASSLTGAEAFF	TGTGCCAGCAGTCTTACAGGGGCTGAAGCTTTCTTT
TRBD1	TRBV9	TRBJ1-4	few	CASSVGTATNEKLFF	TGTGCCAGCTCCGTCGGGACAGCAACTAATGAAAAACTGTTTTTT
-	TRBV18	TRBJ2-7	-	CASSPQEVGYEQYF	TGTGCCAGCTCCCCCCAAGAGGTCGGCTACGAGCAGTACTTC
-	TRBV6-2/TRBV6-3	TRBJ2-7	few	CASTLFYGQFYEQYF	TGTGCCAGCACCCTCTTCTACGGACAGTTCTACGAGCAGTACTTC
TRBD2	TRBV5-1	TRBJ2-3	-	CASSLGGRSTDTQYF	TGCGCCAGCAGCTTGGGCGGGAGGAGCACAGATACGCAGTATTTT
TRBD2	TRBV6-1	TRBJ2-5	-	CASRTSGGARETQYF	TGTGCCAGCAGAACTAGCGGGGGGGCCAGGGAGACCCAGTACTTC
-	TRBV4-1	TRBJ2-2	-	CASSQGPTGPGELFF	TGCGCCAGCAGCCAAGGTCCAACGGGACCCGGGGAGCTGTTTTTT
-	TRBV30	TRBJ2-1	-	CAHGAGAYNEQFF	TGTGCCCATGGGGCAGGGGCCTACAATGAGCAGTTCTTC
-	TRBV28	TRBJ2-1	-	CASSSWANNEQFF	TGTGCCAGCAGTTCCTGGGCCAACAATGAGCAGTTCTTC
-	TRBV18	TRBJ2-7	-	CASSPGQGFDEQYF	TGTGCCAGCTCACCGGGGCAGGGGTTCGACGAGCAGTACTTC